Here is one T cell receptor (beta chain) with its context. Its antigen is unidentified. This sample stems from a study of OX40 agonist ivuxolimab in advanced cancers. Study in general: The study gave patients intravenous ivuxolimab at 0.01 to 10 mg/kg every 2 weeks. Mean age 60 years, range roughly 20 to 85; roughly 80% male.

The V end lost 4 bases, the J end lost 10 bases, and 14 bases lay between the germline ends. Per germline, CDR1 LNHDA and CDR2 SQIVND (reference sequence). CDR3 length: 13 residues. Repertoires were generated with immunoSEQ multiplex PCR, while TCRdb's copy carries only in-frame clones and drops some. The sample yields about 100,000 clones, about 86% seen once. Study-wide points: CD8+ T cells (on average) carried more expanded clones than CD4+ T cells. Expanded peripheral T-cell antigen specificity went undetermined.

The clonotype originates from an adult with an advanced solid tumor such as melanoma, head and neck, liver or kidney cancer. The starting material was CD4+ or CD8+ T cells sorted from blood, obtained in a trial of the OX40 agonist ivuxolimab. The J gene is TRBJ2-1, the V gene TRBV19; TRBD2 might be the D (6 bases). Here the CDR3 reads CASSTITSGEQFF. DNA of the CDR3: TGTGCCAGTAGTACTATTACAAGCGGGGAGCAGTTCTTC. Filled out from reference TRBV19 and TRBJ2-1, the complete variable domain reads DGGITQSPKYLFRKEGQNVTLSCEQNLNHDAMYWYRQDPGQGLRLIYYSQIVNDFQKGDIAEGYSVSREKKESFPLTVTSAQKNPTAFYLCASSTITSGEQFFGPGTRLTVL.